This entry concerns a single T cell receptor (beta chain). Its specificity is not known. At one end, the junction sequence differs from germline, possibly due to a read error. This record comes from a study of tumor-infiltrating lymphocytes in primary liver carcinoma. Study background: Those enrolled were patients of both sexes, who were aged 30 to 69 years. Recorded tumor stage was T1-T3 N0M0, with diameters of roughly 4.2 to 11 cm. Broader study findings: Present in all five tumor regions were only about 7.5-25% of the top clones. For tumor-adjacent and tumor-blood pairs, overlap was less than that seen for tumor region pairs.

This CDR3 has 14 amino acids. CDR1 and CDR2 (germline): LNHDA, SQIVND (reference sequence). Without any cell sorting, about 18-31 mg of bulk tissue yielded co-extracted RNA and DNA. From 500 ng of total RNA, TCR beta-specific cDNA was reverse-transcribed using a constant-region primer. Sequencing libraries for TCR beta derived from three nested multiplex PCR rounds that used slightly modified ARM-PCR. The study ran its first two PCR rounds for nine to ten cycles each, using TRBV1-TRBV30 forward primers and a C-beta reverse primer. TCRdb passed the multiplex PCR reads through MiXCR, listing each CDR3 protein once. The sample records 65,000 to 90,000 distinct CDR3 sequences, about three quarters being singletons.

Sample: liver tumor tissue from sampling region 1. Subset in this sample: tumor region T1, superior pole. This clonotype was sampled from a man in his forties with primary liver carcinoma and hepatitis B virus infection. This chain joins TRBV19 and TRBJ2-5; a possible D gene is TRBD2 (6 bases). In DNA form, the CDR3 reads TGTGCCAGTACTCCCCCGGGGAGGCAAGAGGCCCAGCACTTC. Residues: CASTPPGRQEAQHF.